A single sample gave rise to the 30 T cell receptor beta chains below, sequenced in a study of T cell responses to AZD1222 COVID-19 vaccine. Sequenced by immunoSEQ multiplex PCR; TCRdb stores in-frame clones only, minus some. The table includes nearly 110,000 clones, around nine tenths detected once. The sample here was peripheral blood, taken 28 days after the second AZD1222 dose. Receptor source: an adult who received the AZD1222 COVID-19 vaccine.

The V and J genes are TRBV7-6 and TRBJ1-2, with TRBD1 as a possible D gene (5 bases). CDR3 length equals 15 residues. Germline V CDR1 and CDR2: SGHVS, FNYEAQ. V lost 5 bases and J 0 bases, leaving 13 bases between the germline ends. CDR3 nucleotides: TGTGCCAGCAGCACCTCCGGGGCCTCTAACTATGGCTACACCTTC. It yields the protein CASSTSGASNYGYTF.

V is TRBV28 and J is TRBJ2-4, with 14 bases identical to TRBD2. CDR1 is MDHEN, CDR2 SYDVKM, per germline. Trimming removed 8 bases from V and 8 bases from J; junction bases left unmatched: 8. The CDR3 has 15 amino acids. The CDR3 loop is CASSRLAGGLYIQYF. As DNA, the CDR3 is TGTGCCAGCTCCCGACTAGCGGGGGGGCTGTACATTCAGTACTTC.

V is TRBV28 and J is TRBJ2-7, with D tentatively TRBD1 or TRBD2 (5 bases each). The CDR3 runs 12 residues. The germline CDR1 and CDR2 sequences are MDHEN and SYDVKM. With 7 bases removed from V and 6 bases from J, the gap between germline ends came to 13 bases. CDR3 amino acids: CASTLGPGEQYF. CDR3 in DNA: TGTGCCAGCACCCTGGGACCGGGCGAGCAGTACTTC.

The chain carries TRBV7-8 and TRBJ2-1, with TRBD2 identical over 11 bases. Germline loops: CDR1 SGHVS, CDR2 FQNEAQ. This CDR3 has 16 amino acids. Germline trimming cut 3 bases from V and 3 bases from J; bases unmatched to any gene: 4. CDR3: CASSFSLAGDYNEQFF. The CDR3 DNA follows: TGTGCCAGCAGCTTCTCACTAGCGGGGGACTACAATGAGCAGTTCTTC.

This chain connects TRBV19 to TRBJ1-2; D is undetermined. Deletions cut 6 bases from V and 8 bases from J, with 10 bases between. The CDR3 extends over 11 amino acids. Germline-derived CDR1 and CDR2 are LNHDA and SQIVND (reference sequence). CDR3 in DNA: TGTGCCAGTAGGGCCATTGAGGGCTACACCTTC. It encodes CASRAIEGYTF. Complete variable domain (other parts from reference TRBV19 and TRBJ1-2): DGGITQSPKYLFRKEGQNVTLSCEQNLNHDAMYWYRQDPGQGLRLIYYSQIVNDFQKGDIAEGYSVSREKKESFPLTVTSAQKNPTAFYLCASRAIEGYTFGSGTRLTVV.

This clone was seen only once. This chain joins TRBV28 and TRBJ2-7, with a weak D call TRBD2 (5 bases). V lost 3 bases and J 4 bases, leaving 10 bases between the germline ends. This CDR3 spans 13 amino acids. From germline, CDR1 is MDHEN and CDR2 SYDVKM. The CDR3 spells CASSFPTSYEQYF. As DNA, the CDR3 is TGTGCCAGCAGTTTTCCCACTAGTTACGAGCAGTACTTC.

J is TRBJ2-2 and V is TRBV15, with TRBD1 identical over 9 bases. Losses at the gene ends were 9 bases for V and 2 bases for J; bases not matched to a gene: 7. The CDR3 consists of 15 residues. Germline V CDR1 and CDR2: LNHNV, YYDKDF (reference sequence). The CDR3 spells CATSRTGDNTGELFF. The CDR3 bases are TGTGCCACTAGCCGGACAGGGGATAACACCGGGGAGCTGTTTTTT. The variable domain in full, completed from reference TRBV15 and TRBJ2-2, reads DAMVIQNPRYQVTQFGKPVTLSCSQTLNHNVMYWYQQKSSQAPKLLFHYYDKDFNNEADTPDNFQSRRPNTSFCFLDIRSPGLGDTAMYLCATSRTGDNTGELFFGEGSRLTVL.

The rearrangement links TRBV10-2 to TRBJ2-7, with D unclear. This CDR3 contains 12 residues. Trimming cost V 1 base and J 6 bases, with 7 bases left between them. Germline V gene lookup returns CDR1 WSHSY and CDR2 SAAADI. CDR3 sequence (DNA): TGCGCCAGCAGTGAGTACCCGCTCGAGCAGTACTTC. Amino acids: CASSEYPLEQYF.

The chain employs TRBV7-8 and TRBJ2-7; D is undetermined. The CDR3 is made up of 14 amino acids. Germline loops: CDR1 SGHVS, CDR2 FQNEAQ. Trimming cost V 0 bases and J 1 base, with 7 bases left between them. This CDR3 reads CASSLAGGSYEQYF. The CDR3 DNA is TGTGCCAGCAGCTTAGCGGGCGGTTCCTACGAGCAGTACTTC. Full variable domain (rest looked up from reference TRBV7-8 and TRBJ2-7): GAGVSQSPRYKVAKRGQDVALRCDPISGHVSLFWYQQALGQGPEFLTYFQNEAQLDKSGLPSDRFFAERPEGSVSTLKIQRTQQEDSAVYLCASSLAGGSYEQYFGPGTRLTVT.

The chain is built from TRBV30 and TRBJ1-2, with a possible D match to TRBD1 (5 bases). This CDR3 is 14 amino acids long. V was pared by 2 bases and J by 4 bases, with 14 bases between. Germline assignment: CDR1 GTSNPN and CDR2 SVGIG (reference sequence). The CDR3 here is CAWSKGQGVYGYTF. Here the CDR3 DNA reads TGTGCCTGGAGTAAGGGGCAGGGTGTCTATGGCTACACCTTC.

The rearrangement joins TRBV3-1 (or the pseudogene TRBV3-2) to TRBJ2-3; 10 bases align to TRBD2. Trimming removed 1 base from V and 4 bases from J; junction bases left unmatched: 2. CDR3 size: 15 residues. Germline-derived CDR1 and CDR2 are LGHDT and YNNKEL (reference sequence). The CDR3 DNA sequence: TGTGCCAGCAGCCAAGCAGCGGGGGGGCCAGATACGCAGTATTTT. Translating gives CASSQAAGGPDTQYF.

This rearrangement joins TRBV7-9 to TRBJ1-2; unclear D gene. CDR1 is SEHNR, CDR2 FQNEAQ, per germline (reference sequence). The V and J ends lost 1 base and 7 bases respectively, with 10 bases between them. The CDR3 loop spans 13 amino acids. The CDR3 region is CASSLEKRSGYTF. CDR3 bases: TGTGCCAGCAGCTTAGAGAAACGGAGTGGCTACACCTTC.

V usage is TRBV3-1 (or the pseudogene TRBV3-2) and J usage is TRBJ2-1, with D perhaps TRBD1 or TRBD2 (5 bases each). The V and J ends lost 3 bases and 5 bases respectively, with 17 bases between them. The CDR3 runs to 16 residues. Germline V gene lookup returns CDR1 LGHDT and CDR2 YNNKEL (reference sequence). The CDR3, as DNA: TGTGCCAGCAGCCAGGGGACGTACGGACATAACAATGAGCAGTTCTTC. This codes for CASSQGTYGHNNEQFF.

The rearrangement joins TRBV7-8 to TRBJ2-7, with D possibly being TRBD2 (7 bases). The CDR3 has 16 residues. The germline V and J ends were trimmed by 0 bases and 2 bases, with 14 bases remaining between them. Germline V gene sequence: CDR1 SGHVS, CDR2 FQNEAQ. The CDR3 protein is CASSLAGEGGPYEQYF. The CDR3 bases are TGTGCCAGCAGCTTAGCGGGGGAGGGGGGTCCCTACGAGCAGTACTTC.

The J gene is TRBJ2-7, the V gene TRBV5-5; 8 bases map to TRBD1. Unmatched junction bases numbered 7, after V lost 5 bases and J lost 3 bases. The CDR3 sequence is 14 residues long. Germline CDR1 SGHKS, CDR2 YYEKEE (reference sequence). Written as DNA, the CDR3 is TGTGCCAGCAGTAGAACCGGGACAGGCTACGAGCAGTACTTC. This translates into CASSRTGTGYEQYF.

J is TRBJ2-1 and V is TRBV18; D possibly corresponds to TRBD2 (5 bases). Trimming stripped 1 base from V and 2 bases from J, with 9 bases between. The CDR3 length is 15 residues. Germline V CDR1 and CDR2: KGHSH, LQKENI. The CDR3 DNA follows: TGTGCCAGCTCACCACAAAGGGAGACCTACAATGAGCAGTTCTTC. This gives the protein CASSPQRETYNEQFF.

The CDR3 DNA follows: TGTGCCAGCACTCCAAGTGGGACACTATCGAACACTGAAGCTTTCTTT. Encoded protein: CASTPSGTLSNTEAFF. This sequence joins TRBV3-1 (or the pseudogene TRBV3-2) and TRBJ1-1, with a possible D match to TRBD1 (6 bases). The V gene's germline CDR1 is LGHDT and CDR2 YNNKEL (reference sequence). CDR3 size: 16 residues. The germline V and J ends were trimmed by 7 bases and 1 base, with 19 bases remaining between them.

The J gene is TRBJ1-4, the V gene TRBV27; no definite D call. Trimming pared 0 bases from V and 4 bases from J, leaving 6 bases between. Germline CDR1 reads MNHEY; CDR2 reads SMNVEV (reference sequence). The CDR3 is 14 amino acids. In DNA form, the CDR3 reads TGTGCCAGCAGTTTATCTGGAGATAATGAAAAACTGTTTTTT. It specifies CASSLSGDNEKLFF.

This clone has more than one count but fewer than ten. The chain combines TRBV3-1 (or the pseudogene TRBV3-2) with TRBJ2-2; TRBD2 is a possible D gene (5 bases). Trimming cost V 7 bases and J 3 bases, with 21 bases left between them. CDR1 is LGHDT and CDR2 is YNNKEL in the germline V gene (reference sequence). The CDR3 length is 17 residues. CDR3 DNA: TGTGCCAGCACCCCAGGCTTTGGTGGGAGCGACACCGGGGAGCTGTTTTTT. As protein: CASTPGFGGSDTGELFF.

As for this clone: A junction boundary mismatches the germline segment, possibly from a read error. J is TRBJ2-3 and V is TRBV29-1, with 7 bases aligning to TRBD2. Germline-derived CDR1 and CDR2 are SQVTM and ANQGSEA. This CDR3 spans 12 amino acids. The CDR3 DNA reads as TGCAGCGCCGCGCGAGGTGGGCGGGAGTGGGATTTT. This encodes CSAARGGREWDF.

This sequence joins TRBV4-1 and TRBJ2-7; no firm D call. Trimming left V 0 bases short and J 2 bases short, with 8 bases between. The CDR3 sequence is 14 residues long. Germline CDR1 is MGHRA and CDR2 is YSYEKL. The CDR3 bases are TGCGCCAGCAGCCAAGAAGGCCAGACCTACGAGCAGTACTTC. As protein: CASSQEGQTYEQYF.

The chain uses TRBV28 and TRBJ2-7, with 8 bases fitting TRBD1. Trimming cost V 4 bases and J 0 bases; bases outside gene matches: 5. This CDR3 is built from 15 residues. From germline, CDR1 is MDHEN and CDR2 SYDVKM. CDR3 in DNA: TGTGCCAGCAGTTCTCCGGGACAGGCCTCCTACGAGCAGTACTTC. Translation gives CASSSPGQASYEQYF.

This chain connects TRBV13 to TRBJ2-4; possibly TRBD2 for D (6 bases). The CDR3 is 16 residues long. The germline V and J ends were trimmed by 3 bases and 0 bases, with 12 bases remaining between them. Germline CDR1 PRHDT, CDR2 FYEKMQ (reference sequence). Here the CDR3 reads CASSLMGGLAKNIQYF. CDR3 sequence (DNA): TGTGCCAGCAGCTTGATGGGGGGACTAGCCAAAAACATTCAGTACTTC.

This clone was observed a handful of times. J is TRBJ1-3 and V is TRBV3-1 (or the pseudogene TRBV3-2); D uncertain. The CDR3 spans 14 residues. Germline CDR1 is LGHDT and CDR2 is YNNKEL (reference sequence). Trimming shortened V by 1 base and J by 4 bases, and 8 bases separated the two germline ends. The CDR3 coding sequence is TGTGCCAGCAGCCAAGCCAAACGGGGAAACACCATATATTTT. Protein product: CASSQAKRGNTIYF.

In its sample, this clone was seen a few times. V usage is TRBV4-2 and J usage is TRBJ1-6, with D hard to call. V shed 1 base and J shed 10 bases, with 14 bases lying between them. This CDR3 region has 15 residues. Germline CDR1 reads LGHNA; CDR2 reads YNFKEQ. CDR3 DNA: TGTGCCAGCAGCCAAGGGAGGGTACAACTCTCACCCCTCCACTTT. As protein: CASSQGRVQLSPLHF.

This clone was detected a few times. The rearrangement joins TRBV28 to TRBJ2-2; the D gene is possibly TRBD1 (5 bases). V was pared by 4 bases and J by 4 bases, with 10 bases between. Per the germline V gene, CDR1 is MDHEN and CDR2 is SYDVKM. This CDR3 has 14 amino acids. CDR3 sequence (DNA): TGTGCCAGCAGTTGGGGCCGGGTCACCGGGGAGCTGTTTTTT. It translates to CASSWGRVTGELFF.

The chain joins TRBV5-8 to TRBJ2-1, with D uncertain. Trimming removed 3 bases at V and 15 bases at J, with 13 bases between. The CDR3 has 11 amino acids. Germline V lookup: CDR1 SGHTS, CDR2 YDEGEE. The CDR3 nucleotides read TGTGCCAGCAGCTCCCCAGGCCATGCGTTCTTC. Translated: CASSSPGHAFF.

The V gene is TRBV20-1, the J gene TRBJ2-2; D might be TRBD2 (6 bases). Per the germline V gene, CDR1 is DFQATT and CDR2 is SNEGSKA (reference sequence). The ends were cut back, 3 bases at V and 7 bases at J, with 15 bases in the middle. The CDR3 runs 14 residues. The CDR3 region is CSASIAGRGGELFF. CDR3 nucleotide sequence: TGCAGTGCTAGTATCGCGGGACGGGGCGGGGAGCTGTTTTTT.

The gene calls are TRBV3-1 (or the pseudogene TRBV3-2) and TRBJ1-3; a possible D gene is TRBD1 (6 bases). Germline V gives CDR1 LGHDT, CDR2 YNNKEL (reference sequence). The CDR3 runs 16 residues. V gave up 2 bases and J gave up 4 bases, with 15 bases separating them. For the CDR3, the DNA is TGTGCCAGCAGCCAATCCAGGGGACCGTGGGGAAACACCATATATTTT. Amino acids: CASSQSRGPWGNTIYF.

The V call is TRBV25-1, the J call TRBJ1-6, with 8 bases identical to TRBD1. Trimming cost V 3 bases and J 12 bases; bases outside gene matches: 7. This CDR3 spans 14 amino acids. Germline V lookup: CDR1 MGHDK, CDR2 SYGVNS. CDR3 protein: CASSDLGQGGPLHF. The CDR3 nucleotides read TGTGCCAGCAGTGACCTCGGACAGGGAGGACCCCTCCACTTT.